The present TCR beta chain was sequenced within a study of blood T cell repertoires in COVID-19. Study-wide context: In each case, the material was cDNA or gDNA derived from T cells, B-cell-depleted T cells, or PBMCs.

Germline loops: CDR1 MNHEY, CDR2 SVGAGI. The CDR3 consists of 14 residues. Trimming left V 6 bases short and J 9 bases short, with 15 bases between. Per the authors' pipeline: Reference gene primer amplification in the assay estimated nucleated cell counts. The assay was immunoSEQ multiplex PCR, and TCRdb's table has in-frame clones only and misses some. V, J and clone size derive from that table, while D and trimming were established from the DNA sequence. The sample lists roughly 100,000 clones, roughly 80% occurring once. The specimen sequenced was peripheral blood. This TCR was recovered from a woman in her seventies with acute or convalescent COVID-19. V gene TRBV6-5 combines with J gene TRBJ1-6; D gene uncertain. CDR3 bases: TGTGCCAGCAGCGCCTTGGACGGGAGTTCACCCCTCCACTTT. Translating it yields CASSALDGSSPLHF.